What follows describes a single T cell receptor (beta chain). Its antigen is currently unknown. The sample comes from a study of cytomegalovirus exposure and HLA in healthy donors. Study-wide context: A later analysis reported the same platform for the roughly 120 validation repertoires and the 666 first-cohort repertoires.

The study, taken as a whole, reports: Researchers catalogued some 160 TCR beta chains as cytomegalovirus-associated. The tendency of first-cohort TCR clusters to co-occur in the 120 or so validation repertoires emerged from a later analysis.

Sequencing was performed with immunoSEQ multiplex PCR; in TCRdb, only in-frame clones are kept and a portion is missing. The sample holds about 98,000 clones, less than 90% seen once. The CDR3 contains 14 residues. Looked up from germline, CDR1 is SGHTA and CDR2 is FQGNSA. The junction had 5 bases not matched to a gene; V was cut back by 2 bases and J by 4 bases. The chain recombines TRBV7-2 with TRBJ2-7, with 7 nucleotides matching TRBD1. The sample was PBMCs. The receptor was derived from a man between 18 and 35 years old in good health and CMV-seropositive. The DNA for the CDR3 is TGTGCCAGCAGCTTAAGACAGGGATGGTACGAGCAGTACTTC. Its protein is CASSLRQGWYEQYF.